Listed below are T cell receptor beta chains from one sample, sequenced in a study of shared clonotypes between healthy human individuals. Produced via immunoSEQ multiplex PCR; TCRdb's table is partial and in-frame only. The sample yields about 2 million clones, less than 95% seen once. The sample comprised naive CD8+ T cells sorted from blood. The source is a man aged 18 to 30 in good health. The CDR3 runs from the conserved cysteine through the conserved F or W. A D gene is named only where the DNA matches it firmly.

TRBJ2-3	TRBV5-4	NA	TGTGCCAGCAGCTTTAGGGGCAGCACAGATACGCAGTATTTT	CASSFRGSTDTQYF
TRBJ2-3	TRBV27	NA	TGTGCCAGCAGTTTATGGGTCGACAGTTACGACACAGATACGCAGTATTTT	CASSLWVDSYDTDTQYF
TRBJ1-3	TRBV10-2	NA	TGCGCCAGCAGTGAGTCGAGCGAAAGCTCTGGAAACACCATATATTTT	CASSESSESSGNTIYF
TRBJ1-4	TRBV5-1	NA	TGCGCCAGCAGCTTTGACTCAAGTGAAAAACTGTTTTTT	CASSFDSSEKLFF
TRBJ2-7	TRBV19	TRBD2	TGTGCCAGTAGTATGGAGGGAGGGTTCTACGAGCAGTACTTC	CASSMEGGFYEQYF
TRBJ2-1	TRBV6-5	TRBD2	TGTGCCAGCAGTTACTCGGCGGGAGCGGGGGGGAATGAGCAGTTCTTC	CASSYSAGAGGNEQFF
TRBJ1-5	TRBV18	NA	TGTGCCAGCTCACCCGACGAGCGAGGAGGCAATCAGCCCCAGCATTTT	CASSPDERGGNQPQHF
TRBJ1-6	TRBV2	NA	TGTGCCAGCAGTGACGGGACGACCCTACCCCTCCACTTT	CASSDGTTLPLHF
TRBJ2-7	TRBV11-1	NA	TGTGCCAGCAGCTCCACTATTCACCTCCCAGGGGACGAGCAGTACTTC	CASSSTIHLPGDEQYF
TRBJ2-7	TRBV6-5	NA	TGTGCCAGCAGTCACCGGGAGAGTTACGAGCAGTACTTC	CASSHRESYEQYF
TRBJ2-1	TRBV13	TRBD2	TGTGCCAGCAGGGCTAGCGGGGGCGTCAATGAGCAGTTCTTC	CASRASGGVNEQFF
TRBJ2-7	TRBV28	NA	TGTGCCAGCAGTTCAATCGACAGGTTCCCTTACGAGCAGTACTTC	CASSSIDRFPYEQYF
TRBJ1-2	TRBV5-6	TRBD1	TGTGCCAGCAGCGGGACAGGTCTTTTGAGCTACACCTTC	CASSGTGLLSYTF
TRBJ1-4	TRBV27	NA	TGTGCCAGCAGTTTAATGGTGCCCCCAGGAACTAATGAAAAACTGTTTTTT	CASSLMVPPGTNEKLFF
TRBJ2-4	TRBV27	NA	TGTGCCAGCAGTTTATCGCTAGGGAACTCCGGCATTCAGTACTTC	CASSLSLGNSGIQYF
TRBJ2-2	TRBV27	TRBD2	TGTGCCAGCAGTGCCCCGGGACTAGAGAGCACCGGGGAGCTGTTTTTT	CASSAPGLESTGELFF